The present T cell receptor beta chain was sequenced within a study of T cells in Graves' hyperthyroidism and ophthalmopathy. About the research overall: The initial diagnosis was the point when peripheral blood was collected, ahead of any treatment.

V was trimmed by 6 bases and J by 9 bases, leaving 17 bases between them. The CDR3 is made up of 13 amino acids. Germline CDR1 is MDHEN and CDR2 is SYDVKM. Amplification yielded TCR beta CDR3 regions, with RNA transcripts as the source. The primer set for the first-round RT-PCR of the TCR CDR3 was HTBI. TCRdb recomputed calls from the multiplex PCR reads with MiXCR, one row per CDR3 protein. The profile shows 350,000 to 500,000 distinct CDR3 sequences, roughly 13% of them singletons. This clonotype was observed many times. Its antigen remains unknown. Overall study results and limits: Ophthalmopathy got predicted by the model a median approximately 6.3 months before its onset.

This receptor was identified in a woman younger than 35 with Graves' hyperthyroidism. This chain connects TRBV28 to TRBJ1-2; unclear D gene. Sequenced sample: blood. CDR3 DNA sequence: TGTGCCAGCAGGGCAGACGGAGTTAGAAGCTACACCTTC. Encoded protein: CASRADGVRSYTF.